This record covers a single TCR beta chain. Its antigen is unknown. A much larger clone is a single base away; this may be a read error. Overall study results and limits: The TCR gene usage of tumor memory CD4+ T cells clustered together with blood and lymph node memory CD4+ cells and with lymph node naive CD4+ cells. Tumor Treg TCRs overlapped most with tumor naive CD4+ cells.

MiXCR was run by TCRdb on the 5' RACE reads, yielding one entry per CDR3 protein. This table has more than 55,000 distinct CDR3 sequences, less than 30% appearing once. Looked up from germline, CDR1 is DFQATT and CDR2 is SNEGSKA (reference sequence). V lost 8 bases, J lost 1 base, and 8 bases stayed unmatched. CDR3 size: 15 residues. Treg sorting used a CD4+CD25+CD127-/low gate. This sequence originates from a female donor with breast cancer. The chain is built from TRBV20-1 and TRBJ2-7; 13 positions match TRBD2. Sequencing input: tumor-infiltrating Tregs sorted from the breast tumor. The CDR3 nucleotides are TGCAGTACTGATGGGACTAGCGGGGCTTCCTACGAGCAGTACTTC. Translating gives CSTDGTSGASYEQYF.